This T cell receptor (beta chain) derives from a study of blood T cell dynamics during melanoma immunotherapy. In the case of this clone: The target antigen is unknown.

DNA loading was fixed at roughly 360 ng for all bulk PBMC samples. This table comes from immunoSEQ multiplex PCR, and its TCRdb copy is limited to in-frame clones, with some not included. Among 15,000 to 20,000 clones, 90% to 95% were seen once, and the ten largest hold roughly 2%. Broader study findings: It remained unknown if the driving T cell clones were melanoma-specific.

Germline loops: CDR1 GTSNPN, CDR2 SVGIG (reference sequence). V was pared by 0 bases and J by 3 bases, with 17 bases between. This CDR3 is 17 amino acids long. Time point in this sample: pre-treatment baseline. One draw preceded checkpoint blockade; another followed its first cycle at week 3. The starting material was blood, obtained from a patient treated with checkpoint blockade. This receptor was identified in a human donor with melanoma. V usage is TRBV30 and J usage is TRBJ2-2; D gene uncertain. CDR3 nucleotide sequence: TGTGCCTGGAGTGTACCCCCGCGACTTAGTTACACCGGGGAGCTGTTTTTT. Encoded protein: CAWSVPPRLSYTGELFF. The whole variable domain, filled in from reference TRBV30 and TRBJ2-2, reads SQTIHQWPATLVQPVGSPLSLECTVEGTSNPNLYWYRQAAGRGLQLLFYSVGIGQISSEVPQNLSASRPQDRQFILSSKKLLLSDSGFYLCAWSVPPRLSYTGELFFGEGSRLTVL.